A single sample is the source of the 20 T cell receptor beta chains below, sequenced in a study of blood T cell repertoires in COVID-19. Produced via immunoSEQ multiplex PCR; TCRdb's table is partial and in-frame only. The repertoire holds about 140,000 clones, with roughly 88% as singletons. Sample: peripheral blood. These receptors were obtained from a human donor in a cohort sampled during active COVID-19.

V usage is TRBV5-6 and J usage is TRBJ1-3; D not certain. The CDR3 sequence is 16 residues long. Germline CDR1 and CDR2: SGHDT and YYEEEE. V gave up 4 bases and J gave up 0 bases, with 14 bases separating them. The chain's CDR3 is CASSLITGSSGNTIYF. CDR3 DNA: TGTGCCAGCAGCCTCATCACCGGGAGCTCTGGAAACACCATATATTTT.

This chain connects TRBV18 to TRBJ1-2; 7 bases line up with TRBD1. CDR1 and CDR2 (germline): KGHSH, LQKENI. The CDR3 has 16 residues. The V gene end was trimmed by 3 bases and the J gene end by 8 bases; junction bases not matched to a gene: 15. The CDR3, as DNA: TGTGCCAGCTCACCGGTCGACAGGGCCTGGCTTAAGGGCTACACCTTC. Translation gives CASSPVDRAWLKGYTF.

The chain combines TRBV11-1 with TRBJ2-1; 8 bases are a match to TRBD1. Germline V gene data show CDR1 as SGHAT and CDR2 as FQDESV (reference sequence). Trimming at V came to 0 bases and at J to 6 bases, leaving 7 bases not matched to a gene. The CDR3 sequence is 16 residues long. The DNA for the CDR3 is TGTGCCAGCAGCTTAGCGCCCCCGGGACAGGTCAATGAGCAGTTCTTC. Translating gives CASSLAPPGQVNEQFF.

The chain employs TRBV3-1 (or the pseudogene TRBV3-2) and TRBJ1-2; D not certain. There are 12 residues in the CDR3. CDR1 and CDR2 (germline): LGHDT, YNNKEL (reference sequence). The V end was cut by 5 bases, the J end by 8 bases, with 12 bases between. This chain's CDR3 is CASSLAGLGYTF. CDR3 bases: TGTGCCAGCAGCTTGGCGGGGTTAGGCTACACCTTC.

The V gene is TRBV3-1 (or the pseudogene TRBV3-2), the J gene TRBJ1-2, with 8 positions matching TRBD1. The CDR3 has 17 residues. The V gene end was trimmed by 4 bases and the J gene end by 3 bases; junction bases not matched to a gene: 13. Germline CDR1 LGHDT, CDR2 YNNKEL (reference sequence). CDR3 region: CASSPRRSTGEDYGYTF. DNA for the CDR3: TGTGCCAGCAGCCCCCGTCGTTCGACAGGGGAGGACTATGGCTACACCTTC.

The chain has TRBV4-2 and TRBJ2-2; maybe TRBD1 (5 bases). Trimming removed 0 bases from V and 1 base from J, with 9 bases in between. Germline V gene data show CDR1 as LGHNA and CDR2 as YNFKEQ. The CDR3 spans 16 residues. CDR3: CASSQEIRGNTGELFF. The CDR3, as DNA: TGTGCCAGCAGCCAAGAGATTAGGGGGAACACCGGGGAGCTGTTTTTT.

J is TRBJ2-3 and V is TRBV4-3; 9 positions match TRBD2. This CDR3 comprises 13 residues. Germline assignment: CDR1 LGHNA and CDR2 YSLEER. Losses at the gene ends were 1 base for V and 11 bases for J; bases not matched to a gene: 4. This CDR3 reads CASSQVGLARQYF. The CDR3 nucleotides read TGCGCCAGCAGCCAAGTGGGACTAGCCCGGCAGTATTTT.

This chain connects TRBV6-1 to TRBJ2-3; TRBD2 matches at 9 bases. This CDR3 has 15 residues. The junction had 5 bases not matched to a gene; V was cut back by 2 bases and J by 5 bases. Germline V lookup: CDR1 MNHNS, CDR2 SASEGT. In nucleotides, the CDR3 is TGTGCCAGCAGTGAATGGCGGGGGGGGTTAGATACGCAGTATTTT. As protein: CASSEWRGGLDTQYF.

The V and J genes are TRBV10-3 and TRBJ1-1; 7 positions match TRBD1. CDR1 ENHRY and CDR2 SYGVKD come from the germline V gene. V lost 6 bases to trimming and J lost 1 base; unmatched junction nucleotides: 5. This CDR3 has 14 residues. CDR3 in DNA: TGTGCCATCAGACCCAACAGGGGGAACACTGAAGCTTTCTTT. Amino acid sequence: CAIRPNRGNTEAFF.

The chain combines TRBV11-2 with TRBJ2-5; TRBD1 matches at 7 bases. V trimming: 0 bases; J trimming: 4 bases; junction bases outside the gene matches: 8. Germline CDR1 and CDR2: SGHAT and FQNNGV. CDR3 size: 16 residues. This CDR3 reads CASSLEGGVISETQYF. CDR3 in DNA: TGTGCCAGCAGCTTAGAAGGGGGCGTCATTTCAGAGACCCAGTACTTC.

The CDR3 is CASSLVPGGDEYGYTF. The DNA for the CDR3 is TGTGCCAGCAGCTTGGTCCCAGGGGGAGATGAATATGGCTACACCTTC. J is TRBJ1-2 and V is TRBV5-5; 7 nucleotides align to TRBD1. With 0 bases clipped from V and 5 bases from J, the junction kept 10 bases outside the gene matches. Germline V lookup: CDR1 SGHKS, CDR2 YYEKEE (reference sequence). The CDR3 sequence is 16 residues long.

The rearrangement links TRBV4-3 to TRBJ2-3; the match to TRBD2 covers 7 bases. V lost 5 bases, J lost 1 base, and 6 bases stayed unmatched. The CDR3 is 15 amino acids. Germline V gene sequence: CDR1 LGHNA, CDR2 YSLEER. Written as DNA, the CDR3 is TGCGCCAGCAGCAAAGCGGGGATACGCACAGATACGCAGTATTTT. Amino acid sequence: CASSKAGIRTDTQYF.

CDR3 sequence: CASSSTPTEAFF. CDR3 nucleotide sequence: TGTGCCAGCAGCTCCACACCTACTGAAGCTTTCTTT. The chain combines TRBV9 with TRBJ1-1; D uncertain. The V and J ends lost 4 bases and 5 bases respectively, with 9 bases between them. Germline CDR1 and CDR2: SGDLS and YYNGEE. This CDR3 region has 12 residues. Full variable domain (outside the CDR3, taken from reference TRBV9 and TRBJ1-1): DSGVTQTPKHLITATGQRVTLRCSPRSGDLSVYWYQQSLDQGLQFLIQYYNGEERAKGNILERFSAQQFPDLHSELNLSSLELGDSALYFCASSSTPTEAFFGQGTRLTVV.

The chain recombines TRBV5-1 with TRBJ1-1; D unresolved. This CDR3 is 15 amino acids long. The V end lost 4 bases, the J end lost 4 bases, and 17 bases lay between the germline ends. The germline V gene encodes CDR1 SGHRS and CDR2 YFSETQ. CDR3 in DNA: TGCGCCAGCAGCGTGGCGGAGGGTACAAGCACTGAAGCTTTCTTT. Its protein product is CASSVAEGTSTEAFF.

The rearrangement links TRBV3-1 (or the pseudogene TRBV3-2) to TRBJ1-1; TRBD1 matches 7 bases. Germline-derived CDR1 and CDR2 are LGHDT and YNNKEL (reference sequence). This CDR3 spans 12 amino acids. The trim removed 2 bases at V and 11 bases at J, leaving 5 bases unmatched. The CDR3 nucleotides read TGTGCCAGCAGCCAAACAGGGGCCGGGGCTTTCTTT. This translates into CASSQTGAGAFF.

This chain connects TRBV19 to TRBJ2-6; TRBD1 matches 11 bases. Unmatched junction bases numbered 5, after V lost 3 bases and J lost 4 bases. There are 17 residues in the CDR3. CDR1 and CDR2 (germline): LNHDA, SQIVND (reference sequence). The CDR3 sequence: CASSIRTGGTGANVLTF. Here the CDR3 DNA reads TGTGCCAGTAGTATTAGGACAGGGGGCACAGGGGCCAACGTCCTGACTTTC.

The V and J genes are TRBV7-9 and TRBJ2-2, with 7 bases that match TRBD1. Germline-derived CDR1 and CDR2 are SEHNR and FQNEAQ (reference sequence). Trimming at V came to 6 bases and at J to 2 bases, leaving 3 bases not matched to a gene. The CDR3 extends over 14 amino acids. For the CDR3, the DNA is TGTGCCAGCAGGGACAGGTCTAACACCGGGGAGCTGTTTTTT. The encoded protein is CASRDRSNTGELFF.

This clone occurred a few times. The chain recombines TRBV6-2 or TRBV6-3 with TRBJ1-1; 8 nucleotides agree with TRBD1. This CDR3 spans 14 amino acids. Unmatched junction bases numbered 3, after V lost 5 bases and J lost 1 base. The V gene's germline CDR1 is MNHEY and CDR2 SVGEGT. CDR3: CASSNGQGNTEAFF. The CDR3 nucleotides are TGTGCCAGCAGTAACGGACAGGGGAACACTGAAGCTTTCTTT.

V gene TRBV18 combines with J gene TRBJ1-2; possibly TRBD1 for D (6 bases). CDR1 and CDR2 (germline): KGHSH, LQKENI. The length of the CDR3 is 14 residues. Trimming removed 3 bases at V and 8 bases at J, with 16 bases between. The chain's CDR3 is CASSPEGGFKGYTF. CDR3 nucleotides: TGTGCCAGCTCACCGGAAGGGGGTTTCAAAGGCTACACCTTC.

This chain uses TRBV19 with TRBJ2-1; 10 nucleotides agree with TRBD2. This CDR3 comprises 15 residues. The V gene's germline CDR1 is LNHDA and CDR2 SQIVND (reference sequence). V gave up 1 base and J gave up 7 bases; unmatched junction bases: 4. The CDR3 reads CASSIVSGGLNEQFF. CDR3 in DNA: TGTGCCAGTAGTATAGTTAGCGGGGGGCTGAATGAGCAGTTCTTC. The variable domain in full, completed from reference TRBV19 and TRBJ2-1, reads DGGITQSPKYLFRKEGQNVTLSCEQNLNHDAMYWYRQDPGQGLRLIYYSQIVNDFQKGDIAEGYSVSREKKESFPLTVTSAQKNPTAFYLCASSIVSGGLNEQFFGPGTRLTVL.